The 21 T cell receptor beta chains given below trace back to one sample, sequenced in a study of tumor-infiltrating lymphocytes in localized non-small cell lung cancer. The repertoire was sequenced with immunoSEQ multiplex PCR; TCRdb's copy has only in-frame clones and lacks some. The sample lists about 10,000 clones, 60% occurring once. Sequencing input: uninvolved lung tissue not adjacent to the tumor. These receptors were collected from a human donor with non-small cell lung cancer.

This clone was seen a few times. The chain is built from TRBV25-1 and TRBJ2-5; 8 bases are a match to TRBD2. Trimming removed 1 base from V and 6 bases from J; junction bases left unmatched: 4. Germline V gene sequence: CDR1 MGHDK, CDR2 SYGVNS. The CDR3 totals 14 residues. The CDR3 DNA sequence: TGTGCCAGCAGTGAATTCCGCGGGGGGCAGACCCAGTACTTC. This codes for CASSEFRGGQTQYF.

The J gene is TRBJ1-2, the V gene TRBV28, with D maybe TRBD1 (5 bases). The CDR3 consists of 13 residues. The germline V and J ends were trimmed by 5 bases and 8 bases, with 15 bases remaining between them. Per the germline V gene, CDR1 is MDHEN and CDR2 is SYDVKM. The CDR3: CASSPQGVGGYTF. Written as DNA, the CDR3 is TGTGCCAGCAGTCCCCAGGGAGTTGGAGGCTACACCTTC.

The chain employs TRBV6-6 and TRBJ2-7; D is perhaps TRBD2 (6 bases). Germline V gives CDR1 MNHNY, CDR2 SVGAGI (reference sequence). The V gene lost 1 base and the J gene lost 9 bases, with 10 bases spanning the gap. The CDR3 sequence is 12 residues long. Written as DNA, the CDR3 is TGTGCCAGCAGTTACTTGCAGGGAGGGCAGTACTTC. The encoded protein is CASSYLQGGQYF.

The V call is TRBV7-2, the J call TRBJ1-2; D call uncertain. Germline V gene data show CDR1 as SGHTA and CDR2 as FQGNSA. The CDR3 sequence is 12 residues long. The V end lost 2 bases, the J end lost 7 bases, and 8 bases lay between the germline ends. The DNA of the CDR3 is TGTGCCAGCAGCTTATGGGTCTCTGGCTACACCTTC. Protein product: CASSLWVSGYTF.

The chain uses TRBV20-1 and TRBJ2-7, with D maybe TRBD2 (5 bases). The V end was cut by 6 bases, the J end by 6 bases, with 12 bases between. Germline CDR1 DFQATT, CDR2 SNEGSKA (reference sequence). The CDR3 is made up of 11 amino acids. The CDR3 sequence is CSALARPEQYF. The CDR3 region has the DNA TGCAGTGCCCTAGCAAGGCCCGAGCAGTACTTC.

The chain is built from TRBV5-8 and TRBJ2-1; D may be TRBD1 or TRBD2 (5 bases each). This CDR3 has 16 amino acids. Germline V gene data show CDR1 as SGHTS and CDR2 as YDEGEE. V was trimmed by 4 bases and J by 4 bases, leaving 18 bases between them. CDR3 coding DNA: TGTGCCAGCAGCACAACCGGGGCTCGGGGATACAATGAGCAGTTCTTC. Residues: CASSTTGARGYNEQFF.

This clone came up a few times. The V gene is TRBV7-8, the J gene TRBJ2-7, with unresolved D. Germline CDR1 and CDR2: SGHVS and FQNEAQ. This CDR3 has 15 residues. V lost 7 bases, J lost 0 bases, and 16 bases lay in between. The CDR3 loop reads CASITHGRDSYEQYF. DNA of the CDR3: TGTGCCAGCATCACTCACGGAAGGGACTCCTACGAGCAGTACTTC.

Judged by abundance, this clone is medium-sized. The CDR3 sequence is CASSLLGDTQYF. Here the CDR3 DNA reads TGTGCCAGCAGCTTATTGGGGGATACGCAGTATTTT. This chain uses TRBV7-2 with TRBJ2-3; D is unresolved. Trimming stripped 2 bases from V and 6 bases from J, with 6 bases between. The CDR3 has 12 amino acids. The germline V gene encodes CDR1 SGHTA and CDR2 FQGNSA.

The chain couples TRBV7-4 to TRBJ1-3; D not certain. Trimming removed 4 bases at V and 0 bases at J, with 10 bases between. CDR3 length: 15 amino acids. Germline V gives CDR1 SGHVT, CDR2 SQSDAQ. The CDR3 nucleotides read TGTGCCAGCAGCTCGAACAACCCCTCTGGAAACACCATATATTTT. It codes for CASSSNNPSGNTIYF.

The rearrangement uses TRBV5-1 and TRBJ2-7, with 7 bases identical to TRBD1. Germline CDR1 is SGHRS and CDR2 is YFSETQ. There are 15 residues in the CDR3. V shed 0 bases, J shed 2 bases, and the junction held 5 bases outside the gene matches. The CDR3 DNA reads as TGCGCCAGCAGCTTGGGTGGACAGGTAACCTACGAGCAGTACTTC. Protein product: CASSLGGQVTYEQYF. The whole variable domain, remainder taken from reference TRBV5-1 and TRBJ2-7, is KAGVTQTPRYLIKTRGQQVTLSCSPISGHRSVSWYQQTPGQGLQFLFEYFSETQRNKGNFPGRFSGRQFSNSRSEMNVSTLELGDSALYLCASSLGGQVTYEQYFGPGTRLTVT.

The chain's CDR3 is CATSTGDTGELFF. The CDR3 DNA reads as TGTGCCACTTCGACAGGCGACACCGGGGAGCTGTTTTTT. V is TRBV5-4 and J is TRBJ2-2; D may be TRBD1 (6 bases). CDR1 and CDR2 from the germline V gene are SGHNT and YYREEE (reference sequence). The CDR3 has 13 amino acids. The ends were cut back, 9 bases at V and 3 bases at J, with 12 bases in the middle.

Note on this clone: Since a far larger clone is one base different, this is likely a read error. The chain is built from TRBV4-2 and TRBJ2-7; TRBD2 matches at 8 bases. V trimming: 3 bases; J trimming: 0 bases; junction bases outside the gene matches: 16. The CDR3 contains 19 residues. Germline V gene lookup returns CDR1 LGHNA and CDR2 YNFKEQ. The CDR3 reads CASSHPGLASGPSSYEQYF. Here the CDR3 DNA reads TGTGCCAGCAGCCACCCCGGACTAGCTTCAGGACCCTCCTCCTACGAGCAGTACTTC.

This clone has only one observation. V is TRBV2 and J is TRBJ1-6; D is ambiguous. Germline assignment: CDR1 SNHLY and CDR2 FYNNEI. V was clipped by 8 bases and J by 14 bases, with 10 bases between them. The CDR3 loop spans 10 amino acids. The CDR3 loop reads CASREVSLHF. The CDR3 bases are TGTGCCAGCCGCGAAGTATCCCTCCACTTT.

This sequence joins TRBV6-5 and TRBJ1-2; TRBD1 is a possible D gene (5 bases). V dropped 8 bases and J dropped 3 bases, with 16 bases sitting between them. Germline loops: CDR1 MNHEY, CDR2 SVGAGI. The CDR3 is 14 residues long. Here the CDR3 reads CASLEGIVDYGYTF. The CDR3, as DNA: TGTGCCAGCCTCGAGGGGATCGTTGACTATGGCTACACCTTC.

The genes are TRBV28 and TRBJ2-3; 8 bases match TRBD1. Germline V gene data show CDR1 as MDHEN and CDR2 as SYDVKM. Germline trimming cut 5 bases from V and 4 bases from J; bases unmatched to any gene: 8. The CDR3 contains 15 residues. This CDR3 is CASSAWDRKSDTQYF. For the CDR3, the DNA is TGTGCCAGCAGTGCATGGGACAGGAAATCAGATACGCAGTATTTT.

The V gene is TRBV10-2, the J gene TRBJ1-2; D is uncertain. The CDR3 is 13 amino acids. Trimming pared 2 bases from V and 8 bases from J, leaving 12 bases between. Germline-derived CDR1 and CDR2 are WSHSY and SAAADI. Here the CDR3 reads CASSESAGRGYTF. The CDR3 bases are TGCGCCAGCAGTGAGAGTGCGGGGAGAGGCTACACCTTC.

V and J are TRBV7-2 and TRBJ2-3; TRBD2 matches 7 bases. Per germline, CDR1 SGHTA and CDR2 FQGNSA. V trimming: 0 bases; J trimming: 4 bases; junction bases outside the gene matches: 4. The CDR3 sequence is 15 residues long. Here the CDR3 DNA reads TGTGCCAGCAGCTTAGCAGCGGGGATGGCAGATACGCAGTATTTT. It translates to CASSLAAGMADTQYF.

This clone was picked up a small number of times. CDR3 amino acids: CASSPGQGNEKLFF. As DNA, the CDR3 is TGCGCCAGCAGCCCGGGACAGGGCAATGAAAAACTGTTTTTT. V is TRBV5-1 and J is TRBJ1-4, with TRBD1 matching over 9 bases. The CDR3 has 14 amino acids. Germline V gene lookup returns CDR1 SGHRS and CDR2 YFSETQ. V dropped 4 bases and J dropped 5; count of bases not matched to a gene: 3.

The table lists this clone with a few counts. The CDR3 is CASSPSTENTEAFF. CDR3 bases: TGTGCCAGCAGCCCTTCTACGGAGAACACTGAAGCTTTCTTT. The chain is built from TRBV11-2 and TRBJ1-1; D is ambiguous. The V gene's germline CDR1 is SGHAT and CDR2 FQNNGV. The CDR3 has 14 amino acids. The germline V and J ends were trimmed by 5 bases and 1 base, with 11 bases remaining between them.

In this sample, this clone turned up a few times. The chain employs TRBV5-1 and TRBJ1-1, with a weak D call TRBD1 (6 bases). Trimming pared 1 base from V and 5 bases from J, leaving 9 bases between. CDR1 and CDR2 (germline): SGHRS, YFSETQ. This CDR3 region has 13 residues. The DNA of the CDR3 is TGCGCCAGCAGCTTGCTACAGGGTACTGAAGCTTTCTTT. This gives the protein CASSLLQGTEAFF. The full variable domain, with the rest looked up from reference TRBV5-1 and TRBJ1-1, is KAGVTQTPRYLIKTRGQQVTLSCSPISGHRSVSWYQQTPGQGLQFLFEYFSETQRNKGNFPGRFSGRQFSNSRSEMNVSTLELGDSALYLCASSLLQGTEAFFGQGTRLTVV.

CDR3 sequence (DNA): TGTGCCAGCAGCTTTGGACTAGTCGGTGAGCAGTTCTTC. Its translation: CASSFGLVGEQFF. The chain recombines TRBV5-6 with TRBJ2-1, with 7 bases identical to TRBD2. CDR1 is SGHDT and CDR2 is YYEEEE in the germline V gene. V dropped 2 bases and J dropped 9; count of bases not matched to a gene: 5. This CDR3 spans 13 amino acids.